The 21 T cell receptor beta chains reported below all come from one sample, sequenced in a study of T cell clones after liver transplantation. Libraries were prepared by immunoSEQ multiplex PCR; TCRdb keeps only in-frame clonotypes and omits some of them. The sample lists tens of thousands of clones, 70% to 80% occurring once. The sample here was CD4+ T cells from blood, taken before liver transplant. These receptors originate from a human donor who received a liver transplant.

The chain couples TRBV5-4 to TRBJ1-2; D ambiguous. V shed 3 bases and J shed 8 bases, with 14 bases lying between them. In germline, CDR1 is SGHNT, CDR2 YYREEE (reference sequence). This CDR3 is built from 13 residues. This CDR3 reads CASSSVRFYGYTF. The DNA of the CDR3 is TGTGCCAGCAGCTCCGTCAGGTTTTACGGCTACACCTTC.

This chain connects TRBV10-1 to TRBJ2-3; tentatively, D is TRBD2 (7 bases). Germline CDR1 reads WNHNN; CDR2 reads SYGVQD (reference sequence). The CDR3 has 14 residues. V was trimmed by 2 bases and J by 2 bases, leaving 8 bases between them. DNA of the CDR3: TGCGCCAGCAGTGAGCGGGGGGCCACAGATACGCAGTATTTT. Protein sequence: CASSERGATDTQYF.

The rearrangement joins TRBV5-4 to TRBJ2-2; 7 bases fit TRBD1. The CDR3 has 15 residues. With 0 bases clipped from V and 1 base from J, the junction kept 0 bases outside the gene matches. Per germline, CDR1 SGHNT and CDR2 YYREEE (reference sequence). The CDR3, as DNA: TGTGCCAGCAGCTTGGGGGACAGGAACACCGGGGAGCTGTTTTTT. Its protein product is CASSLGDRNTGELFF. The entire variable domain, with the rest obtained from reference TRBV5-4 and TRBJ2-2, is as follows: ETGVTQSPTHLIKTRGQQVTLRCSSQSGHNTVSWYQQALGQGPQFIFQYYREEENGRGNFPPRFSGLQFPNYSSELNVNALELDDSALYLCASSLGDRNTGELFFGEGSRLTVL.

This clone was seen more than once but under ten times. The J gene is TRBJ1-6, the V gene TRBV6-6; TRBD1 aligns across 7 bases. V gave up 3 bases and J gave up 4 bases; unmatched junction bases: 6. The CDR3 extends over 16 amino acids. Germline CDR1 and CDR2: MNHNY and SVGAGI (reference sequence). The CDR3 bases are TGTGCCAGCAGTTATCGTGGGACAGAGTATAATTCACCCCTCCACTTT. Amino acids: CASSYRGTEYNSPLHF.

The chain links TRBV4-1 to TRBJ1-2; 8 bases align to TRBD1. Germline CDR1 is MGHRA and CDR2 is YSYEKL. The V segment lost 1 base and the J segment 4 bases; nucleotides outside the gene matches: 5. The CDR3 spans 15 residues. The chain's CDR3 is CASSQGSQGAYGYTF. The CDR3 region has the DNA TGCGCCAGCAGCCAAGGGTCGCAGGGGGCCTATGGCTACACCTTC.

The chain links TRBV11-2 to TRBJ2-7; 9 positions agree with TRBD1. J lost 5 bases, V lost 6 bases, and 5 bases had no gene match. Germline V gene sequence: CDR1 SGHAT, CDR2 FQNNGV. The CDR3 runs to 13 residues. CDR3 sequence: CASSLDRGHEQYF. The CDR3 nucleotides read TGTGCCAGCAGTCTGGACAGGGGCCACGAGCAGTACTTC.

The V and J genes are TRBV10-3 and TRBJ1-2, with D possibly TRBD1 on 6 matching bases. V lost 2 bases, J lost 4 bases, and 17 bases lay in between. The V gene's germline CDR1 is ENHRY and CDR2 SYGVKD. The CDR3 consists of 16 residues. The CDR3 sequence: CAISEGDTSLGYGYTF. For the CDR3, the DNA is TGTGCCATCAGTGAGGGGGACACCTCCTTAGGCTATGGCTACACCTTC.

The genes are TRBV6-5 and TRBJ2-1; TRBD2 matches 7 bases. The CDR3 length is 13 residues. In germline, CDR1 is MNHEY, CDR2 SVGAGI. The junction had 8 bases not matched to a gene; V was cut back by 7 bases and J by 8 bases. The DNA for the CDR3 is TGTGCCAGCACCAAGCCTAGCGGATATGAGCAGTTCTTC. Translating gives CASTKPSGYEQFF.

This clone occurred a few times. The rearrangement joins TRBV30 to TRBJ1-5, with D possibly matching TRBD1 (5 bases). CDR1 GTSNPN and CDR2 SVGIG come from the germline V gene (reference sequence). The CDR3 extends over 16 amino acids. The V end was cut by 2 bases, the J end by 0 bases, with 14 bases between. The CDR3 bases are TGTGCCTGGAGTCTCCCCGGGGGGATTAGCAATCAGCCCCAGCATTTT. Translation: CAWSLPGGISNQPQHF.

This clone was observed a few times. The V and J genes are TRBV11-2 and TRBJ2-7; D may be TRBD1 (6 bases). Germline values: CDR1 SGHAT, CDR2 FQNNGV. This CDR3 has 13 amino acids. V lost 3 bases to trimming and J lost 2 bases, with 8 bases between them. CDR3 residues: CASSFNRAYEQYF. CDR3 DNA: TGTGCCAGCAGCTTTAACAGGGCCTACGAGCAGTACTTC.

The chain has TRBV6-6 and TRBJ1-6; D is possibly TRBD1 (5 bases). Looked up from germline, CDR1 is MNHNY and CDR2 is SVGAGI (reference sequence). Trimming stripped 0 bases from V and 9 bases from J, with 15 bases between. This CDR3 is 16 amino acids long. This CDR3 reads CASSYSRGRRGSPLHF. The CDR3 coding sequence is TGTGCCAGCAGTTACTCTAGGGGCCGGCGAGGTTCACCCCTCCACTTT.

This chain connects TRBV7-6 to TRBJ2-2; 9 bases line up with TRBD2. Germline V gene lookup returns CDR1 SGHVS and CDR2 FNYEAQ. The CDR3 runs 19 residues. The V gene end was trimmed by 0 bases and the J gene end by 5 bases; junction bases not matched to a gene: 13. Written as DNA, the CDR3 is TGTGCCAGCAGCTTAGCGAGGAGAGGCGGGGGGGCCAAGACCGGGGAGCTGTTTTTT. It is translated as CASSLARRGGGAKTGELFF.

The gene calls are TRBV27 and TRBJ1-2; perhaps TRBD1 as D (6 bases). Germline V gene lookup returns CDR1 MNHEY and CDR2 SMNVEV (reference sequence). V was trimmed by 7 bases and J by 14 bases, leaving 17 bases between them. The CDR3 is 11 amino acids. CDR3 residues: CASTSGQLLTF. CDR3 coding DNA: TGTGCCAGCACCTCAGGACAGCTTTTAACCTTC.

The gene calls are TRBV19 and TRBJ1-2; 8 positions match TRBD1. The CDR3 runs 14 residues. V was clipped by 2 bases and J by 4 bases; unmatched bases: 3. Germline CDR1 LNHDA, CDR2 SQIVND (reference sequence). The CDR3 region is CASSISGTGYGYTF. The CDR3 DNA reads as TGTGCCAGTAGTATATCAGGGACAGGCTATGGCTACACCTTC.

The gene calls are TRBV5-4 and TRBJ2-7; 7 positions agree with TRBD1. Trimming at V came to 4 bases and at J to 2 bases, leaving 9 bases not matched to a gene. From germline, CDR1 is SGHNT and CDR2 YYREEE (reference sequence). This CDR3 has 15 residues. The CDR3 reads CASSMGTAQTYEQYF. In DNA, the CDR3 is TGTGCCAGCAGCATGGGGACAGCCCAGACCTACGAGCAGTACTTC. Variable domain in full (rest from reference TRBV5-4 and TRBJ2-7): ETGVTQSPTHLIKTRGQQVTLRCSSQSGHNTVSWYQQALGQGPQFIFQYYREEENGRGNFPPRFSGLQFPNYSSELNVNALELDDSALYLCASSMGTAQTYEQYFGPGTRLTVT.

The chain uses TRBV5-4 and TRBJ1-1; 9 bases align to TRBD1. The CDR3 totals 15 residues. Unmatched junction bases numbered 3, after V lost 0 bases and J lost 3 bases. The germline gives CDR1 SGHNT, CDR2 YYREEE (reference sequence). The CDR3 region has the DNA TGTGCCAGCAGCTTGGAGACAGGGGGGTACACTGAAGCTTTCTTT. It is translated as CASSLETGGYTEAFF.

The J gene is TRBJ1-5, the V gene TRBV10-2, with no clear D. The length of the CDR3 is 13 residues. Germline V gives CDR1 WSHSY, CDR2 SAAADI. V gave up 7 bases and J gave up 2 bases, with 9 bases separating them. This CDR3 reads CASNSLGNQPQHF. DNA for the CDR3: TGCGCCAGCAACAGTCTGGGCAATCAGCCCCAGCATTTT.

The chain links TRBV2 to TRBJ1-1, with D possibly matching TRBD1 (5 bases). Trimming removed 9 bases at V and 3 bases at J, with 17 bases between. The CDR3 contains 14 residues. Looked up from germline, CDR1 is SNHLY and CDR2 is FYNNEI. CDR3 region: CASELGTAHTEAFF. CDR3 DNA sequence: TGTGCCAGTGAACTGGGGACTGCTCACACTGAAGCTTTCTTT.

CDR3 sequence: CSVDHRGGRGNEQFF. In DNA, the CDR3 is TGCAGCGTTGACCACAGGGGGGGGAGGGGCAATGAGCAGTTCTTC. The chain is built from TRBV29-1 and TRBJ2-1; a possible D gene is TRBD1 (8 bases). Germline lookup yields CDR1 SQVTM and CDR2 ANQGSEA. The CDR3 is 15 amino acids. V was trimmed by 3 bases and J by 6 bases, leaving 18 bases between them.

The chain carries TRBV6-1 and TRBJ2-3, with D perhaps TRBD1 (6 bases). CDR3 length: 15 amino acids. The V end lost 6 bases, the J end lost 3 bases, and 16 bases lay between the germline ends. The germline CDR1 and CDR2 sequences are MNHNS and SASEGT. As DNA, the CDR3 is TGTGCCAGCAGGTCCCGACAGGTTGGAACAGATACGCAGTATTTT. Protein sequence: CASRSRQVGTDTQYF.

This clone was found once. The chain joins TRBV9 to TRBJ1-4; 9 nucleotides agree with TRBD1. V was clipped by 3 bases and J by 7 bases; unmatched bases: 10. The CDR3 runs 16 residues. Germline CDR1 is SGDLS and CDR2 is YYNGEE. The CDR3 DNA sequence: TGTGCCAGCAGCGCACTAGGGACAGGGATACGTGAAAAACTGTTTTTT. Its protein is CASSALGTGIREKLFF.